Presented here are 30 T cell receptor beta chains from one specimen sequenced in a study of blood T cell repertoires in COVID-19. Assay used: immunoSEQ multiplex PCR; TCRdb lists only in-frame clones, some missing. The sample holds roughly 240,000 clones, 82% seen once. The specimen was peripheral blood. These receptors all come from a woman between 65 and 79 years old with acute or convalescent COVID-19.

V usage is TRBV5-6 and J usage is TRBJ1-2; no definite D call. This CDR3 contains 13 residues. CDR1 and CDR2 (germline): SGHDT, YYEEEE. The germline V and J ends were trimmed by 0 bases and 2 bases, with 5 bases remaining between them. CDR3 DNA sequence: TGTGCCAGCAGCTTGGCCGGGAACTATGGCTACACCTTC. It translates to CASSLAGNYGYTF. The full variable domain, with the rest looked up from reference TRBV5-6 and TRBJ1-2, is DAGVTQSPTHLIKTRGQQVTLRCSPKSGHDTVSWYQQALGQGPQFIFQYYEEEERQRGNFPDRFSGHQFPNYSSELNVNALLLGDSALYLCASSLAGNYGYTFGSGTRLTVV.

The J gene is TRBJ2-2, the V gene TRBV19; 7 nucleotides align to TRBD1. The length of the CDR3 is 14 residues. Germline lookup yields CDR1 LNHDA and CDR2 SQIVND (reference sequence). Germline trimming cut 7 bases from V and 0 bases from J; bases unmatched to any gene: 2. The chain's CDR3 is CASNQGANTGELFF. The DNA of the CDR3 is TGTGCCAGTAACCAGGGGGCGAACACCGGGGAGCTGTTTTTT.

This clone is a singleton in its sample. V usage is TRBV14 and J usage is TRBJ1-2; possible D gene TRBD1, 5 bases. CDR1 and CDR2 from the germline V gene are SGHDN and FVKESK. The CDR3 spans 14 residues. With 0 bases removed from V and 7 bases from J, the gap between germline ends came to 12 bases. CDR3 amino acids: CASSQEVRVGGYTF. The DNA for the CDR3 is TGTGCCAGCAGCCAAGAAGTCAGGGTCGGTGGCTACACCTTC.

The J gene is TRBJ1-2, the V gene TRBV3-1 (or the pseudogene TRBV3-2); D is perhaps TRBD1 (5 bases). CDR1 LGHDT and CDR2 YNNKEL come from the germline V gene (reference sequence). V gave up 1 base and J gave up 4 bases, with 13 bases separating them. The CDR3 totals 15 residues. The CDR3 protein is CASSQGPGRGYGYTF. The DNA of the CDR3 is TGTGCCAGCAGCCAAGGGCCAGGAAGGGGCTATGGCTACACCTTC.

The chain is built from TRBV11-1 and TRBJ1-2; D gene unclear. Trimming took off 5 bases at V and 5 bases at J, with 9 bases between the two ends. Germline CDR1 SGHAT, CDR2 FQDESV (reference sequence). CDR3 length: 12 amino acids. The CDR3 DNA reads TGTGCCAGCAGCCCCGACTCATATGGCTACACCTTC. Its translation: CASSPDSYGYTF.

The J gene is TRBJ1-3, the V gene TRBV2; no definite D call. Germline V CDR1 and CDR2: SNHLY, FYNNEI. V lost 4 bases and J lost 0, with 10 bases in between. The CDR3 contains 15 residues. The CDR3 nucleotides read TGTGCCAGCAGTGGGGGAGGCGTCTCTGGAAACACCATATATTTT. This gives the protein CASSGGGVSGNTIYF.

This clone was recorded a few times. CDR3 DNA sequence: TGTGCCAGCAGCGCGCACGGCCGGGGTTCCGGCTACACCTTC. Amino acids: CASSAHGRGSGYTF. The chain has TRBV7-9 and TRBJ1-2; D gene ambiguous. This CDR3 spans 14 amino acids. Germline CDR1 reads SEHNR; CDR2 reads FQNEAQ (reference sequence). Between the trimmed V and J ends, which lost 5 bases and 8 bases, there was a span of 18 bases.

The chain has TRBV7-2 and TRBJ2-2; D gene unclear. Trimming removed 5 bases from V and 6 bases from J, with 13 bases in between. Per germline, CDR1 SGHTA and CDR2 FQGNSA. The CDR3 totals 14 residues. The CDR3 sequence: CASSALSSSGELFF. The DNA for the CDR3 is TGTGCCAGCAGCGCCCTTTCTAGTTCCGGGGAGCTGTTTTTT.

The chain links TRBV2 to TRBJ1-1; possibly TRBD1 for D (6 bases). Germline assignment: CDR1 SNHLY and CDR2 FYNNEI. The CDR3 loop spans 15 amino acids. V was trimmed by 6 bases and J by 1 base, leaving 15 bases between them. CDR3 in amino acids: CASRGGQLRNTEAFF. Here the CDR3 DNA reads TGTGCCAGCAGGGGCGGACAGCTACGGAACACTGAAGCTTTCTTT.

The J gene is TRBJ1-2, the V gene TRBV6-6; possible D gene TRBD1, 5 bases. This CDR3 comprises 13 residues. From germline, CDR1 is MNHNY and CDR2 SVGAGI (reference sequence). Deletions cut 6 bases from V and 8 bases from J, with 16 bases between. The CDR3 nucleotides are TGTGCCAGCAGGTACGGCAGGGCAGGCGGCTACACCTTC. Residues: CASRYGRAGGYTF.

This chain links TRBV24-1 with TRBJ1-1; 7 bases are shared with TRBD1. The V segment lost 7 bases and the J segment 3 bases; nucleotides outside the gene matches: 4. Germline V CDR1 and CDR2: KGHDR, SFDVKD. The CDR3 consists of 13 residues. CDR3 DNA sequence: TGTGCCACCAGAGGGGGCGCGGACACTGAAGCTTTCTTT. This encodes CATRGGADTEAFF.

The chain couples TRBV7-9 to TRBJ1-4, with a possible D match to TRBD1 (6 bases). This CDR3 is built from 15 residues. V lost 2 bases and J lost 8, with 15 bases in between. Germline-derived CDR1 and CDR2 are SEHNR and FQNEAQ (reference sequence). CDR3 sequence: CASSLLSGVREKLFF. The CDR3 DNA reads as TGTGCCAGCAGCTTACTGTCAGGGGTACGCGAAAAACTGTTTTTT. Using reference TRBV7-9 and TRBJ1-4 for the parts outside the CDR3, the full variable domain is DTGVSQNPRHKITKRGQNVTFRCDPISEHNRLYWYRQTLGQGPEFLTYFQNEAQLEKSRLLSDRFSAERPKGSFSTLEIQRTEQGDSAMYLCASSLLSGVREKLFFGSGTQLSVL.

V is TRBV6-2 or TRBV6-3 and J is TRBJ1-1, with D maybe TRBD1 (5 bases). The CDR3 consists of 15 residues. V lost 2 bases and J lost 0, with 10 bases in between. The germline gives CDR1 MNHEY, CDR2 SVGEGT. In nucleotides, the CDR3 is TGTGCCAGCAGTTACGGGGCGCTCATGAACACTGAAGCTTTCTTT. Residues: CASSYGALMNTEAFF.

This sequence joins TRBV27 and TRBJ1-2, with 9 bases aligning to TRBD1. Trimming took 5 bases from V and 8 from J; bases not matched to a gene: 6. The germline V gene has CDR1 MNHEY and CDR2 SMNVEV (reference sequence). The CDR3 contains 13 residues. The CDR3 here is CASSITGGRGYTF. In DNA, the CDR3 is TGTGCCAGCAGTATAACAGGGGGCCGAGGCTACACCTTC.

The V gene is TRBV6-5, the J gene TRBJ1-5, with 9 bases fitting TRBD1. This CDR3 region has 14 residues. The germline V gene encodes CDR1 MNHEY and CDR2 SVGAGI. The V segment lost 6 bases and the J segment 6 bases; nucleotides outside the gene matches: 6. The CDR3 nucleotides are TGTGCCAGCAGCGTCGGACAGGGGTCTCAGCCCCAGCATTTT. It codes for CASSVGQGSQPQHF.

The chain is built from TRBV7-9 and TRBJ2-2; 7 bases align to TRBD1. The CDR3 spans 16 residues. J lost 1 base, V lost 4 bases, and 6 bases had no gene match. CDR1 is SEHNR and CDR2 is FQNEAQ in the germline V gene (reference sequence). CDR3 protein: CASSSPGQRNTGELFF. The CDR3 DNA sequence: TGTGCCAGCAGCTCCCCGGGACAGCGGAACACCGGGGAGCTGTTTTTT. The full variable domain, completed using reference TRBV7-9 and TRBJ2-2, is DTGVSQNPRHKITKRGQNVTFRCDPISEHNRLYWYRQTLGQGPEFLTYFQNEAQLEKSRLLSDRFSAERPKGSFSTLEIQRTEQGDSAMYLCASSSPGQRNTGELFFGEGSRLTVL.

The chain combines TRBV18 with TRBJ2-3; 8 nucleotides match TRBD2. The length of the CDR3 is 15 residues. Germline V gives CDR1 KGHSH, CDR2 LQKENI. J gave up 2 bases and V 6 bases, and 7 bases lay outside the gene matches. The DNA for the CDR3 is TGTGCCAGCTCTAGAACTAGCGGACCCACAGATACGCAGTATTTT. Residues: CASSRTSGPTDTQYF.

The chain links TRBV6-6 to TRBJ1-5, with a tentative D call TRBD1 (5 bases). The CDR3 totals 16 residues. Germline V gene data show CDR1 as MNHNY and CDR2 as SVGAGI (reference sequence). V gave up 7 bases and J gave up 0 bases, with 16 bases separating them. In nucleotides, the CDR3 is TGTGCCAGCAATCCTAGGAAAGGGGATAGCAATCAGCCCCAGCATTTT. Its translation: CASNPRKGDSNQPQHF.

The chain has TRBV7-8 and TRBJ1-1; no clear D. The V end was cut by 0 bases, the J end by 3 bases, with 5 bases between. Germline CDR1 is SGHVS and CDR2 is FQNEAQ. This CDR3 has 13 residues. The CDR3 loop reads CASSLARYTEAFF. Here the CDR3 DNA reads TGTGCCAGCAGCTTAGCGCGGTACACTGAAGCTTTCTTT. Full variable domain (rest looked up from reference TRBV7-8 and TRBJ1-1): GAGVSQSPRYKVAKRGQDVALRCDPISGHVSLFWYQQALGQGPEFLTYFQNEAQLDKSGLPSDRFFAERPEGSVSTLKIQRTQQEDSAVYLCASSLARYTEAFFGQGTRLTVV.

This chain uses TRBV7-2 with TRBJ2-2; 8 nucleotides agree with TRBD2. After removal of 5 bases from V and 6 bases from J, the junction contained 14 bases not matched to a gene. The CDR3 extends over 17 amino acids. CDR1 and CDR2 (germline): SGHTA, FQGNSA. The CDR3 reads CASSPIPSGGFSGELFF. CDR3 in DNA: TGTGCCAGCAGCCCCATTCCCAGCGGGGGTTTCTCCGGGGAGCTGTTTTTT.

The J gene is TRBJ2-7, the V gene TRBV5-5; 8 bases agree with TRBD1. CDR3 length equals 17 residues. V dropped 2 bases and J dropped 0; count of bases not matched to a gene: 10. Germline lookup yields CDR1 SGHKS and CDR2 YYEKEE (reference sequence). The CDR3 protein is CASSFGTQGASSYEQYF. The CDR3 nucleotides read TGTGCCAGCAGCTTTGGGACGCAGGGGGCGAGCTCCTACGAGCAGTACTTC.

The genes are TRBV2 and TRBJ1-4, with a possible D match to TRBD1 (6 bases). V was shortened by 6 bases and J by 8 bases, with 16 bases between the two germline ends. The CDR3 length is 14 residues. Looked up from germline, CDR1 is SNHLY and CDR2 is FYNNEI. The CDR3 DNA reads TGTGCCAGCAGAAGAGACAGGTCGGGGGAAAAACTGTTTTTT. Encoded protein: CASRRDRSGEKLFF.

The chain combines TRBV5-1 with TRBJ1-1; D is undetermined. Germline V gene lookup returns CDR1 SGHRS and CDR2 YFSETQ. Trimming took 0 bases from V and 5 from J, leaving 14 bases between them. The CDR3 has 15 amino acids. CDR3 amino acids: CASSLEAAPGTEAFF. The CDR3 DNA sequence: TGCGCCAGCAGCTTGGAGGCAGCCCCCGGGACTGAAGCTTTCTTT.

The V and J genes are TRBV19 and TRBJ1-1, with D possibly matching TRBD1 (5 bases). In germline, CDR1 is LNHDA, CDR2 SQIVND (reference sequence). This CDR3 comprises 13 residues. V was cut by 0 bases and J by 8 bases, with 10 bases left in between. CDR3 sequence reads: CASSIDRRQEAFF. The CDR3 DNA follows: TGTGCCAGTAGTATAGATCGGCGACAGGAAGCTTTCTTT.

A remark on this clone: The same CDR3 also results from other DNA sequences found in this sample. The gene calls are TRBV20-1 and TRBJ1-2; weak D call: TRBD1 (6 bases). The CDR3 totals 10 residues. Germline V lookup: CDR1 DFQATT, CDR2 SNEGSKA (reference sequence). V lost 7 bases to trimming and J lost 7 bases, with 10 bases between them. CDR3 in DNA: TGCAGTGTACAAGGGGGTGGCTACACCTTC. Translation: CSVQGGGYTF.

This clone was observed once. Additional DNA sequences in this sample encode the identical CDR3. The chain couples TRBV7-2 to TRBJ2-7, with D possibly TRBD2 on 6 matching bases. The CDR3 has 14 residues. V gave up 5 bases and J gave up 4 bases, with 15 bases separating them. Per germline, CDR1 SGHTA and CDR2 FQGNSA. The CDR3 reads CASSPTGGAYEQYF. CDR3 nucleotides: TGTGCCAGCAGCCCAACAGGAGGGGCTTACGAGCAGTACTTC.

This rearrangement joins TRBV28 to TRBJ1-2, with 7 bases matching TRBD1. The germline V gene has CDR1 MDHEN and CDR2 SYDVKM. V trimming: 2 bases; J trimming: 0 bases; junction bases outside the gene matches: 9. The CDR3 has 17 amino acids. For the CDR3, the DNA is TGTGCCAGCAGTTTACACAGGGGAACGGGCACTAACTATGGCTACACCTTC. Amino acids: CASSLHRGTGTNYGYTF.

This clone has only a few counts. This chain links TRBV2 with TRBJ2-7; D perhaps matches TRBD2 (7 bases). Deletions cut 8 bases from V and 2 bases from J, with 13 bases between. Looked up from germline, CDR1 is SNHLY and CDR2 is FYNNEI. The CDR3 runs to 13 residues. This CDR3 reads CASGGAVAYEQYF. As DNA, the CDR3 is TGTGCCAGCGGGGGGGCTGTGGCCTACGAGCAGTACTTC.

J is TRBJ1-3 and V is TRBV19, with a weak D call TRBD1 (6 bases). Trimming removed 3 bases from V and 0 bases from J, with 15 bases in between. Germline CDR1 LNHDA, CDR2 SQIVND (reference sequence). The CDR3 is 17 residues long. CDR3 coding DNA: TGTGCCAGTAGTATGGGGGGGCTCACCCTCTCTGGAAACACCATATATTTT. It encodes CASSMGGLTLSGNTIYF.

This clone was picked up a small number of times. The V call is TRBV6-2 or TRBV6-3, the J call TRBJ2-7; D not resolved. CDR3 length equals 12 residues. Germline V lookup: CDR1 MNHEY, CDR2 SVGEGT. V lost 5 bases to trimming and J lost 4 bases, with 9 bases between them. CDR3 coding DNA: TGTGCCAGCAGTCGATCTAGTTACGAGCAGTACTTC. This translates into CASSRSSYEQYF.